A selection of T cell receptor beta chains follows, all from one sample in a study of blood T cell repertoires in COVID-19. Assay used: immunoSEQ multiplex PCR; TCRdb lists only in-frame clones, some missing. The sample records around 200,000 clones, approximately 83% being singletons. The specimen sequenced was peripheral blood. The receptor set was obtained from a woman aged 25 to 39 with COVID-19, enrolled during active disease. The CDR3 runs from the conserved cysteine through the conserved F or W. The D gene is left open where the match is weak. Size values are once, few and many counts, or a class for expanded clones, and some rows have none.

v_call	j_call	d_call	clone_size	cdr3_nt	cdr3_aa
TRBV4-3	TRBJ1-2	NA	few	TGCGCCAGCAGCCATGGCGTGGCACAGGACTATGGCTACACCTTC	CASSHGVAQDYGYTF
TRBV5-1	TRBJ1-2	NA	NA	TGCGCCAGCAGCTTCTCCGACATCTATGGCTACACCTTC	CASSFSDIYGYTF
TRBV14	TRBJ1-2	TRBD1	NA	TGTGCCAGCAGCTCAAGACAGGGTTGGAACTATGGCTACACCTTC	CASSSRQGWNYGYTF
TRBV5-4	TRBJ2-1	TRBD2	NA	TGTGCCAGCAGCGGACCGGGACTAGCGACCTACAATGAGCAGTTCTTC	CASSGPGLATYNEQFF
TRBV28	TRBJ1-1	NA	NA	TGTGCCAGCAGTACACCGGGGGACACTGAAGCTTTCTTT	CASSTPGDTEAFF
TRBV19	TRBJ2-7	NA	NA	TGTGCCAGTAGTGCTATCCACGGGAACGAGCAGTACTTC	CASSAIHGNEQYF
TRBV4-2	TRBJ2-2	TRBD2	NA	TGTGCCAGCAGCCAAGATCTAGCGGGAGGGTCTGGGGAGCTGTTTTTT	CASSQDLAGGSGELFF
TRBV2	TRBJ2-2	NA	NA	TGTGCCAGCAGTGTCACTCCCAGGAAGCTGTTTTTT	CASSVTPRKLFF
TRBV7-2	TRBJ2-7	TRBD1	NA	TGTGCCAGCAGCCGGACAGGGGGCGCTGGGAGGGAGCAGTACTTC	CASSRTGGAGREQYF
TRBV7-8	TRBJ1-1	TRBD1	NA	TGTGCCAGCAGCTTACCTAGGACAGGGGGAAATGAAGCTTTCTTT	CASSLPRTGGNEAFF
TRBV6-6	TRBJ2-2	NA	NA	TGTGCCAGCAGCCCCGGACAGACGAACACCGGGGAGCTGTTTTTT	CASSPGQTNTGELFF
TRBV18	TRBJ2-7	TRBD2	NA	TGTGCCAGCTCCGAGACTAGCGACAACTACGAGCAGTACTTC	CASSETSDNYEQYF
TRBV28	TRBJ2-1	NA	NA	TGTGCCAGCAGTTTGATGTCGGGGATTGAGCAGTTCTTC	CASSLMSGIEQFF
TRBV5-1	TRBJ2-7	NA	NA	TGCGCCAGCAGCTCGAAGATACAGTCGAAGGCCTACGAGCAGTACTTC	CASSSKIQSKAYEQYF
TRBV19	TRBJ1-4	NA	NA	TGTGCCAGTAGTCTCCCGAATGAAAAACTGTTTTTT	CASSLPNEKLFF
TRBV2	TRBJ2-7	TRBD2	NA	TGTGCCAGCAGCGGGGGGGCAGGGACGGCGCAGTACTTC	CASSGGAGTAQYF
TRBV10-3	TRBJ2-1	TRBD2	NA	TGTGCCATCAGGGCGACTAGCGGCGCCTCCTACAATGAGCAGTTCTTC	CAIRATSGASYNEQFF
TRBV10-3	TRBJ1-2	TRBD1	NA	TGTGCCATCAGTGATTCAGGGGGTCCCTATGGCTACACCTTC	CAISDSGGPYGYTF
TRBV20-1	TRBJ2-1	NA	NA	TGCAGTGCTAGCCGACTCGGCGAGCAGTTCTTC	CSASRLGEQFF
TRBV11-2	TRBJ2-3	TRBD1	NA	TGTGCCAGCAGCTTCGGACAGGGGGCAGATACGCAGTATTTT	CASSFGQGADTQYF
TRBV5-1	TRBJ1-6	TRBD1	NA	TGCGCCAGCAGCTTGTCAGGACAGGGTCGGTCACCCCTCCACTTT	CASSLSGQGRSPLHF
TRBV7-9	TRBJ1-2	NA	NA	TGTGCCAGCGGAATCAGGGATGGCTACACCTTC	CASGIRDGYTF
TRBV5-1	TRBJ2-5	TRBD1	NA	TGCGCCAGCAGCTTGCAAGGGACAGGGAAAGAGACCCAGTACTTC	CASSLQGTGKETQYF
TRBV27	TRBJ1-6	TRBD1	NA	TGTGCCAGCAGCCCCGGACAGGGATCGGATTCACCCCTCCACTTT	CASSPGQGSDSPLHF
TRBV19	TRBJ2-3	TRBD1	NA	TGTGCCAGTAGCCATATTGGGACAGGGGCGCCGATTGGGACAGATACGCAGTATTTT	CASSHIGTGAPIGTDTQYF
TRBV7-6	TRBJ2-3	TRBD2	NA	TGTGCCAGCAGCTTCTTCCAAGGGGAGGGAAGCACAGATACGCAGTATTTT	CASSFFQGEGSTDTQYF
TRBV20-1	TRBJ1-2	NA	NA	TGCAGGAGGAGGACTGATCATGGCTACACCTTC	CRRRTDHGYTF